This TCR beta chain was observed in a study of T cell responses to AZD1222 COVID-19 vaccine. About the research overall: Researchers grouped second doses given at about 4 or about 12 weeks into one pool.

The table came from immunoSEQ multiplex PCR; TCRdb's copy has only in-frame clones and leaves some out. The sample holds about 100,000 clones, roughly 89% seen once. This CDR3 region has 14 residues. CDR1 SEHNR and CDR2 FQNEAQ come from the germline V gene (reference sequence). V was cut by 6 bases and J by 8 bases, with 19 bases left in between. Of note for this clone: Its antigen is unidentified.

Study observations and caveats: Among AZD1222 vaccinees, only 5 to 7 were seropositive at baseline. Most donors were white British, females outnumbered males, and clonal diversity was possibly underestimated. Without day 14 samples, only post-peak T cell repertoires were studied.

The sequencing here drew on peripheral blood, taken on day 0 of AZD1222 vaccination. This chain joins TRBV7-9 and TRBJ1-2; the D is unclear. This receptor was identified in an adult in good health. The CDR3 DNA reads TGTGCCAGCAGGAAAGATTTTGGCCTTTGGGGCTACACCTTC. Encoded protein: CASRKDFGLWGYTF. Supplemented by reference TRBV7-9 and TRBJ1-2, the full variable domain reads DTGVSQNPRHKITKRGQNVTFRCDPISEHNRLYWYRQTLGQGPEFLTYFQNEAQLEKSRLLSDRFSAERPKGSFSTLEIQRTEQGDSAMYLCASRKDFGLWGYTFGSGTRLTVV.